Below, 24 T cell receptor beta chains from the same sample are listed, as sequenced in a study of response to subunit inactivated influenza vaccine listed by TCRdb under 2018. Receptors were amplified or captured by RT-PCR. The instrument was an Illumina HiSeq 2500. TCRdb reprocessing: public reads trimmed at Q25 with fastp, clones called with MiXCR, in-frame beta chains kept. Entries that share a CDR3 protein sequence are merged under the most common genes and DNA. The sample yields hundreds of thousands of distinct CDR3 sequences; over 25% were counted once. The top ten constitute approximately 2% of the sample. The specimen was CD4+ T cells sorted from PBMCs, collected 4 to 6 days after vaccination. Receptors originate from a middle-aged man who received an inactivated influenza vaccine. Donor details come from another sample of the same person, matched by shared clones.

CDR3 amino acids: CASREGQGGGYTF. DNA of the CDR3: TGTGCCAGCAGAGAGGGACAGGGGGGCGGCTACACCTTC. This chain connects TRBV12-3 or TRBV12-4 to TRBJ1-2, with 11 bases identical to TRBD1. The length of the CDR3 is 13 residues. V gave up 6 bases and J gave up 8 bases; unmatched junction bases: 5.

CDR3 residues: CASSPGARTYEQYF. As DNA, the CDR3 is TGTGCCAGCAGCCCGGGGGCTAGGACCTACGAGCAGTACTTC. The chain has TRBV7-9 and TRBJ2-7; D possibly uses TRBD1 or TRBD2 (6 bases each). V lost 5 bases and J lost 2, with 13 bases in between. From germline, CDR1 is SEHNR and CDR2 FQNEAQ (reference sequence). The CDR3 runs to 14 residues.

The gene calls are TRBV4-1 and TRBJ1-4; D is unresolved. Germline assignment: CDR1 MGHRA and CDR2 YSYEKL. The length of the CDR3 is 16 residues. V lost 5 bases, J lost 3 bases, and 16 bases lay in between. The DNA of the CDR3 is TGCGCCAGCAGCGTTTCCGGGAGTCGGGCTAATGAAAAACTGTTTTTT. This encodes CASSVSGSRANEKLFF.

At least ten counts were recorded for this clonotype. The chain joins TRBV20-1 to TRBJ2-7, with D tentatively TRBD2 (6 bases). Germline CDR1 reads DFQATT; CDR2 reads SNEGSKA (reference sequence). Between the trimmed V and J ends, which lost 0 bases and 3 bases, there was a span of 18 bases. This CDR3 has 16 residues. CDR3 nucleotide sequence: TGCAGTGCTAGAGACCCATCCCGGGGGAAAGACTACGAGCAGTACTTC. Protein sequence: CSARDPSRGKDYEQYF.

This clonotype was found a few times. This chain uses TRBV20-1 with TRBJ2-1; D is possibly TRBD1 or TRBD2 (5 bases each). The CDR3 has 15 amino acids. CDR1 is DFQATT, CDR2 SNEGSKA, per germline (reference sequence). The V end was cut by 3 bases, the J end by 3 bases, with 15 bases between. CDR3 nucleotide sequence: TGCAGTGCTAGTGAGGGGCAATTTCTCTACAATGAGCAGTTCTTC. Its translation: CSASEGQFLYNEQFF.

This clonotype was detected a few times. CDR3 protein: CASSFSGANSPLHF. The CDR3 DNA sequence: TGTGCCAGCAGCTTTTCGGGGGCGAATTCACCCCTCCACTTT. The V gene is TRBV11-2, the J gene TRBJ1-6, with D perhaps matching TRBD1 (6 bases). Between the trimmed V and J ends, which lost 3 bases and 7 bases, there was a span of 10 bases. The germline V gene has CDR1 SGHAT and CDR2 FQNNGV. The length of the CDR3 is 14 residues. Looking up the rest from reference TRBV11-2 and TRBJ1-6 gives the full variable domain: EAGVAQSPRYKIIEKRQSVAFWCNPISGHATLYWYQQILGQGPKLLIQFQNNGVVDDSQLPKDRFSAERLKGVDSTLKIQPAKLEDSAVYLCASSFSGANSPLHFGNGTRLTVT.

The V and J genes are TRBV4-3 and TRBJ2-3; maybe TRBD1 (5 bases). The V gene's germline CDR1 is LGHNA and CDR2 YSLEER. There are 14 residues in the CDR3. Trimming pared 1 base from V and 1 base from J, leaving 6 bases between. CDR3 residues: CASSQGQRTDTQYF. For the CDR3, the DNA is TGCGCCAGCAGCCAAGGACAGCGCACAGATACGCAGTATTTT.

Only a few counts were recorded for this clonotype. The V call is TRBV12-3 or TRBV12-4, the J call TRBJ2-3; TRBD1 aligns across 9 bases. The junction had 8 bases not matched to a gene; V was cut back by 2 bases and J by 5 bases. The CDR3 consists of 16 residues. CDR3 region: CASSLYGDREGDTQYF. The CDR3 nucleotides are TGTGCCAGCAGTTTATATGGGGACAGGGAAGGAGATACGCAGTATTTT.

J is TRBJ2-1 and V is TRBV5-6; the D is unclear. Trimming left V 1 base short and J 8 bases short, with 7 bases between. The CDR3 spans 12 residues. Germline loops: CDR1 SGHDT, CDR2 YYEEEE. The CDR3 DNA follows: TGTGCCAGCAGCTTGTTCTCCGATGAGCAGTTCTTC. Translation gives CASSLFSDEQFF. Drawing the rest from reference TRBV5-6 and TRBJ2-1, the complete variable domain is DAGVTQSPTHLIKTRGQQVTLRCSPKSGHDTVSWYQQALGQGPQFIFQYYEEEERQRGNFPDRFSGHQFPNYSSELNVNALLLGDSALYLCASSLFSDEQFFGPGTRLTVL.

The chain carries TRBV20-1 and TRBJ1-1; D possibly corresponds to TRBD1 (6 bases). The CDR3 is 14 residues long. Trimming cost V 1 base and J 3 bases, with 12 bases left between them. CDR1 is DFQATT, CDR2 SNEGSKA, per germline (reference sequence). The CDR3 spells CSARGGRGHTEAFF. CDR3 nucleotides: TGCAGTGCTAGAGGGGGCAGGGGCCACACTGAAGCTTTCTTT.

This clonotype was seen at least ten times. The J gene is TRBJ2-1, the V gene TRBV2; no definite D call. Trimming removed 4 bases from V and 0 bases from J, with 13 bases in between. In germline, CDR1 is SNHLY, CDR2 FYNNEI. This CDR3 comprises 16 residues. The CDR3 spells CASSVERQSSYNEQFF. In DNA, the CDR3 is TGTGCCAGCAGTGTTGAGCGCCAGAGCTCCTACAATGAGCAGTTCTTC.

This chain uses TRBV25-1 with TRBJ1-4; 8 nucleotides match TRBD1. The CDR3 is made up of 15 amino acids. Germline lookup yields CDR1 MGHDK and CDR2 SYGVNS. J lost 4 bases, V lost 3 bases, and 4 bases had no gene match. CDR3 DNA: TGTGCCAGCAGTGAGGGACAGGCGAGTAATGAAAAACTGTTTTTT. It encodes CASSEGQASNEKLFF.

This clonotype has just a few counts. J is TRBJ2-7 and V is TRBV11-1, with D uncertain. Trimming shortened V by 5 bases and J by 0 bases, and 14 bases separated the two germline ends. The CDR3 loop spans 15 amino acids. Germline V CDR1 and CDR2: SGHAT, FQDESV (reference sequence). CDR3 DNA sequence: TGTGCCAGCAGCCGTTTCGGACGTCTCTCCTACGAGCAGTACTTC. Translation: CASSRFGRLSYEQYF.

This clonotype occurred a few times. The chain recombines TRBV9 with TRBJ2-5; TRBD1 aligns across 7 bases. This CDR3 has 16 residues. Trimming removed 3 bases from V and 1 base from J; junction bases left unmatched: 9. Germline lookup yields CDR1 SGDLS and CDR2 YYNGEE. The CDR3 DNA follows: TGTGCCAGCAGCGCCCGACACTCAGGGGGCCAAGAGACCCAGTACTTC. This sequence encodes CASSARHSGGQETQYF.

This chain uses TRBV20-1 with TRBJ1-1; D gene unclear. The CDR3 is made up of 13 amino acids. CDR1 is DFQATT, CDR2 SNEGSKA, per germline (reference sequence). V dropped 5 bases and J dropped 4 bases, with 14 bases sitting between them. The CDR3 is CSAPKRSRTEAFF. The CDR3 region has the DNA TGCAGTGCTCCAAAGAGGTCACGCACTGAAGCTTTCTTT.

V and J are TRBV10-2 and TRBJ1-5, with 8 bases aligning to TRBD1. J was trimmed by 5 bases and V by 5 bases; bases with no gene match: 8. Per the germline V gene, CDR1 is WSHSY and CDR2 is SAAADI. The CDR3 spans 15 residues. The CDR3 nucleotides are TGCGCCAGCAGTCAGGCAGGGGGCCTTCATCAGCCCCAGCATTTT. Amino acids: CASSQAGGLHQPQHF.

The sample holds a few counts of this clonotype. This chain connects TRBV7-9 to TRBJ2-7; the D call may be TRBD1 or TRBD2 (6 bases each). The germline CDR1 and CDR2 sequences are SEHNR and FQNEAQ (reference sequence). V lost 11 bases to trimming and J lost 7 bases, with 21 bases between them. This CDR3 is 13 amino acids long. Here the CDR3 reads CAGRFTGSGEQYF. The DNA for the CDR3 is TGTGCCGGGAGGTTCACAGGGTCGGGGGAGCAGTACTTC.

The table lists this clonotype with many counts. The rearrangement uses TRBV12-3 or TRBV12-4 and TRBJ1-1; D is perhaps TRBD1 (6 bases). Trimming stripped 1 base from V and 1 base from J, with 10 bases between. This CDR3 spans 15 amino acids. CDR3 sequence: CASSLGTGQNTEAFF. The CDR3 nucleotides read TGTGCCAGCAGTTTAGGTACGGGACAGAACACTGAAGCTTTCTTT.

The chain joins TRBV7-2 to TRBJ1-2; D gene unclear. The germline CDR1 and CDR2 sequences are SGHTA and FQGNSA. The CDR3 totals 21 residues. Trimming cost V 0 bases and J 1 base, with 27 bases left between them. This CDR3 reads CASSLARFRPDTRILNYGYTF. The DNA for the CDR3 is TGTGCCAGCAGCTTAGCTAGATTTCGACCGGATACTCGGATACTTAACTATGGCTACACCTTC.

V usage is TRBV3-1 and J usage is TRBJ2-1; 10 bases align to TRBD1. The CDR3 loop spans 16 amino acids. The junction had 7 bases not matched to a gene; V was cut back by 1 base and J by 7 bases. Germline CDR1 reads LGHDT; CDR2 reads YNNKEL (reference sequence). The CDR3 is CASSQVRQGARNEQFF. For the CDR3, the DNA is TGTGCCAGCAGCCAAGTACGACAGGGGGCGCGGAATGAGCAGTTCTTC.

The chain uses TRBV28 and TRBJ1-4; 9 nucleotides agree with TRBD1. The germline V gene encodes CDR1 MDHEN and CDR2 SYDVKM. V shed 10 bases and J 7 bases; nucleotides not matched to a gene: 7. The CDR3 has 13 residues. The CDR3 sequence is CATKQGAVEKLFF. In DNA, the CDR3 is TGTGCCACTAAACAGGGGGCTGTTGAAAAACTGTTTTTT.

A few counts support this clonotype. The J gene is TRBJ2-7, the V gene TRBV5-1; 12 bases map to TRBD2. This CDR3 region has 14 residues. The V segment lost 4 bases and the J segment 7 bases; nucleotides outside the gene matches: 6. The germline CDR1 and CDR2 sequences are SGHRS and YFSETQ. The DNA of the CDR3 is TGCGCCAGCAGCGCTCTAGCGGGGGGGGTTGAGCAGTACTTC. This encodes CASSALAGGVEQYF.

The genes are TRBV7-2 and TRBJ2-3; D uncertain. The CDR3 has 15 residues. Per the germline V gene, CDR1 is SGHTA and CDR2 is FQGNSA. Between the trimmed V and J ends, which lost 1 base and 8 bases, there was a span of 16 bases. CDR3 nucleotide sequence: TGTGCCAGCAGCTTAGAGGCCTGGCTAGGTCTTACGCAGTATTTT. Translation gives CASSLEAWLGLTQYF.

The V call is TRBV11-2, the J call TRBJ1-1; perhaps TRBD1 as D (6 bases). Germline V gives CDR1 SGHAT, CDR2 FQNNGV. The V end was cut by 1 base, the J end by 1 base, with 10 bases between. CDR3 size: 15 residues. The chain's CDR3 is CASSLVDSENTEAFF. The CDR3 region has the DNA TGTGCCAGCAGCTTAGTGGACAGTGAGAACACTGAAGCTTTCTTT.